This T cell receptor beta chain was retrieved from a study of control samples from healthy donors and cancer patients. This table comes from immunoSEQ multiplex PCR, and its TCRdb copy is limited to in-frame clones, with some not included. The profile shows tens of thousands of clones, approximately 86% of them singletons. CDR1 is SGHTA, CDR2 FQGNSA, per germline. The CDR3 covers 15 residues. Trimming left V 5 bases short and J 5 bases short, with 18 bases between. Sequencing was done on a sample of PBMCs. J is TRBJ1-1 and V is TRBV7-2; maybe TRBD1 (5 bases). This TCR came from a woman aged 45-65 years with lung cancer. The chain's CDR3 is CASSPATGVGTEAFF. The CDR3, as DNA: TGTGCCAGCAGCCCGGCGACGGGGGTAGGAACTGAAGCTTTCTTT.